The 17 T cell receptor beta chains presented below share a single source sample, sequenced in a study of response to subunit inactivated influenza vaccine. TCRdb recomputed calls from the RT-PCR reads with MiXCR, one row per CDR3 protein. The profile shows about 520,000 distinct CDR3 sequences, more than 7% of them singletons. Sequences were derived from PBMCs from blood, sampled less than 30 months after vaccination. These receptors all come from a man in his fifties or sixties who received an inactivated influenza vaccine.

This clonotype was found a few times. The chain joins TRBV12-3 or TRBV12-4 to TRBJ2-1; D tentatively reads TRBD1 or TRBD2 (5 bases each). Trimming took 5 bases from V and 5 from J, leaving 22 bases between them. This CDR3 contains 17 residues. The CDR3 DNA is TGTGCCAGCAGTCCTAACACGTTAGGGACCGTAAACAATGAGCAGTTCTTC. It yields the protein CASSPNTLGTVNNEQFF.

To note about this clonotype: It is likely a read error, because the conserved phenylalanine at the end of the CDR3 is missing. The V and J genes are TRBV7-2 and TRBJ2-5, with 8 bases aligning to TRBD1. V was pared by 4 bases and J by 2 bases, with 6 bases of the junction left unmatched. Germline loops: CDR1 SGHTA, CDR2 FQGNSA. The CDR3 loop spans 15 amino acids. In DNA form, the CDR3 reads TGTGCCAGCAGCTCGTGGACAGGGAAGCAAGAGACCCAGTACCTC. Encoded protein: CASSSWTGKQETQYL.

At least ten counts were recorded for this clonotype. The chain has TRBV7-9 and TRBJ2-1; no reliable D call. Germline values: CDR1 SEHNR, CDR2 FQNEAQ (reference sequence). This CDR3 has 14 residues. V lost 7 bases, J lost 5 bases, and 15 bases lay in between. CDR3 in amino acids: CASTFTGTNNEQFF. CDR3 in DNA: TGTGCCAGCACCTTTACGGGTACCAACAATGAGCAGTTCTTC.

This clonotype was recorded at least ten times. The CDR3 region is CASSLSTGRQPQHF. The CDR3 DNA is TGTGCCAGCAGTTTAAGCACGGGTCGTCAGCCCCAGCATTTT. The genes are TRBV12-3 or TRBV12-4 and TRBJ1-5; D is uncertain. V lost 2 bases and J 6 bases, leaving 11 bases between the germline ends. The CDR3 sequence is 14 residues long.

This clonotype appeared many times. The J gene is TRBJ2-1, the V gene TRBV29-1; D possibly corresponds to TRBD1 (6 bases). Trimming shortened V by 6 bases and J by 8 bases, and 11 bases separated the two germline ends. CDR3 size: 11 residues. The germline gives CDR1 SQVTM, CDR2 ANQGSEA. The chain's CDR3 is CSVQGIDEQFF. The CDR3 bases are TGCAGCGTACAGGGTATCGATGAGCAGTTCTTC.

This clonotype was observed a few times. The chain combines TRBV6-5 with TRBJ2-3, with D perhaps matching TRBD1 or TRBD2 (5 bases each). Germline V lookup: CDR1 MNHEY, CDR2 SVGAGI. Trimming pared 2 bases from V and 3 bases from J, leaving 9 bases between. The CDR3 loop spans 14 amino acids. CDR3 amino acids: CASSYQWGTDTQYF. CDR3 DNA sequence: TGTGCCAGCAGTTACCAGTGGGGGACAGATACGCAGTATTTT.

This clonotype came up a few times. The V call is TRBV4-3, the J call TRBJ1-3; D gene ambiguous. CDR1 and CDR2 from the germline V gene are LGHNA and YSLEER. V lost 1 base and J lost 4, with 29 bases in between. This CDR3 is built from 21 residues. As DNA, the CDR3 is TGCGCCAGCAGCCAAGTCTCGCCCTGGGTCTTAACGTTCTCGGGAGGAAACACCATATATTTT. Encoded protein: CASSQVSPWVLTFSGGNTIYF.

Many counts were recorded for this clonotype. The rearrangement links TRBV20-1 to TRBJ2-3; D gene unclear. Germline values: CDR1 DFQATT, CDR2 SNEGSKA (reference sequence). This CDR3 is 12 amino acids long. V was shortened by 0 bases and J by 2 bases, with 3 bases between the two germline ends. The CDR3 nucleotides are TGCAGTGCTAGAGAAATCACAGATACGCAGTATTTT. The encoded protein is CSAREITDTQYF.

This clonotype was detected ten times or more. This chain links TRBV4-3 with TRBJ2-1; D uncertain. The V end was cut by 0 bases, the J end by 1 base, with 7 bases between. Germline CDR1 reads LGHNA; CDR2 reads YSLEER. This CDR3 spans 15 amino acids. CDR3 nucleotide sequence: TGCGCCAGCAGCCAAGAGGGCAGTTCCTACAATGAGCAGTTCTTC. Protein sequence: CASSQEGSSYNEQFF.

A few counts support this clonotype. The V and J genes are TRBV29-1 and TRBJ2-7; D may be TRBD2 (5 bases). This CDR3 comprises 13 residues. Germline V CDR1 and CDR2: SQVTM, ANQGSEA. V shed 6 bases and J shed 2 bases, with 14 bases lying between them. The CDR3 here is CSVGGLGTYEQYF. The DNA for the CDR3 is TGCAGCGTAGGCGGACTGGGCACCTACGAGCAGTACTTC.

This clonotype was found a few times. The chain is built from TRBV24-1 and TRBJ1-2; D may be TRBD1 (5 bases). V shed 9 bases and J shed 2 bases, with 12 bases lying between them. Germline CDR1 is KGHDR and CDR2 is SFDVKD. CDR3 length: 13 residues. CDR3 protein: CATRSGTNYGYTF. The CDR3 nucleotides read TGTGCCACCCGCTCTGGGACCAACTATGGCTACACCTTC.

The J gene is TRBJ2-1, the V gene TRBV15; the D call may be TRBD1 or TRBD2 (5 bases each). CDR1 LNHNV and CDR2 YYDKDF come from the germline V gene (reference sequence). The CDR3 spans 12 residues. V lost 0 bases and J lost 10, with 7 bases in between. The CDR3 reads CATSRDWGEQFF. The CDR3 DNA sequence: TGTGCCACCAGCAGAGATTGGGGGGAGCAGTTCTTC.

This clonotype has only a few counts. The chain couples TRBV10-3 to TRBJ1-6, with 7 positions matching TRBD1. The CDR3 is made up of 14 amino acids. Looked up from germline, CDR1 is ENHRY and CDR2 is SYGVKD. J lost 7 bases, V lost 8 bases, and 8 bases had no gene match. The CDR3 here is CAIGPGTVNSPLHF. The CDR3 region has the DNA TGTGCCATCGGCCCCGGGACAGTCAATTCACCCCTCCACTTT.

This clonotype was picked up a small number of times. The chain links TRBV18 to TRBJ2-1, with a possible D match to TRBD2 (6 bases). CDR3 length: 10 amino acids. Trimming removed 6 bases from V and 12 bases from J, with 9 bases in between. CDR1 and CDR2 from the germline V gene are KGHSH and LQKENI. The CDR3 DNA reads TGTGCCAGCTCGGGAGCGGGGCAGTTCTTC. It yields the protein CASSGAGQFF. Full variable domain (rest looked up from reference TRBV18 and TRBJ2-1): NAGVMQNPRHLVRRRGQEARLRCSPMKGHSHVYWYRQLPEEGLKFMVYLQKENIIDESGMPKERFSAEFPKEGPSILRIQQVVRGDSAAYFCASSGAGQFFGPGTRLTVL.

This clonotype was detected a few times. This CDR3 reads CASSQEVRYSNQPQHF. In DNA form, the CDR3 reads TGTGCCAGCAGCCAAGAAGTGCGTTATAGCAATCAGCCCCAGCATTTT. The chain carries TRBV4-2 and TRBJ1-5; D call uncertain. The V end lost 0 bases, the J end lost 0 bases, and 9 bases lay between the germline ends. This CDR3 has 16 residues. Germline V gives CDR1 LGHNA, CDR2 YNFKEQ.

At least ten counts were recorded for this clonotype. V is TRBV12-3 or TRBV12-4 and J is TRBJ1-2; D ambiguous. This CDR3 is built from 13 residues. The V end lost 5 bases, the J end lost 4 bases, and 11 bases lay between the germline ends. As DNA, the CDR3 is TGTGCCAGCAGTCCTACAGATTTCTATGGCTACACCTTC. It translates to CASSPTDFYGYTF.

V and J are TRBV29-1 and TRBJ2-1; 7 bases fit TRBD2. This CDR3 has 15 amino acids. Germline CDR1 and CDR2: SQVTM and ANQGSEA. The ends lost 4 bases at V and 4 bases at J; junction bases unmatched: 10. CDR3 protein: CSVATSRRSYNEQFF. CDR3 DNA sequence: TGCAGCGTTGCGACTAGCCGGAGATCATACAATGAGCAGTTCTTC.